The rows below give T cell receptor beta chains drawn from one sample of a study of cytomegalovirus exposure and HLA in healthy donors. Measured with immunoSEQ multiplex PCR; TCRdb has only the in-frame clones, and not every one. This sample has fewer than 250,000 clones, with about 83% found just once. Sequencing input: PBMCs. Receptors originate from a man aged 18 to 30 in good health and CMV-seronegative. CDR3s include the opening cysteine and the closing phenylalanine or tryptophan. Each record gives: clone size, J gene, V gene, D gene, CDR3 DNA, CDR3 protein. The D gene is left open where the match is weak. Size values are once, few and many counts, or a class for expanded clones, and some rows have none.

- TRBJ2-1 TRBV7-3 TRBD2 TGTGCCAGCAGCTTGGGAGGGTTTGATGAGCAGTTCTTC CASSLGGFDEQFF
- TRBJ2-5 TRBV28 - TGTGCCAGCAAGACTCAGGGAGAGACCCAGTACTTC CASKTQGETQYF
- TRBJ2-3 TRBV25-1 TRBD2 TGTGCCAGCAGTAAAGTCGGACTAGCGGGGGGAGGAGATACGCAGTATTTT CASSKVGLAGGGDTQYF
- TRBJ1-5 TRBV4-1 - TGCGCCAGCAGCCAATTCGCGAGCAATCAGCCCCAGCATTTT CASSQFASNQPQHF
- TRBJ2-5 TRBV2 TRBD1 TGTGCCAGCAGTGTACAGGGGGCGGGGGAGACCCAGTACTTC CASSVQGAGETQYF
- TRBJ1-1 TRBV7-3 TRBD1 TGTGCCAGCAGCTTGACAGGGGGCGCGAACGAAGCTTTCTTT CASSLTGGANEAFF
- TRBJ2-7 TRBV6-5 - TGTGCCAGCAGTTACGACAGGTCACCCTCCTACGAGCAGTACTTC CASSYDRSPSYEQYF
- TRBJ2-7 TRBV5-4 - TGTGCCAGCAGCCCCAGCTCCTACGAGCAGTACTTC CASSPSSYEQYF
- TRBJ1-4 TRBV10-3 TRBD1 TGTGCCATTTCGAAACAGGGGGCGGGGAATGAAAAACTGTTTTTT CAISKQGAGNEKLFF
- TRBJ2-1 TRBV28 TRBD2 TGTGCCAGCAGTGACCTCCGGGACTACCTGTACAATGAGCAGTTCTTC CASSDLRDYLYNEQFF
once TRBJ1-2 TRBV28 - TGTGCCAGCAGTTTATTCGCAGGGTTCTTAGGCTACACCTTC CASSLFAGFLGYTF
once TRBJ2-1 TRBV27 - TGTGCCAGCAGTCTTTCTAGTGACTTTGAGCAGTTCTTC CASSLSSDFEQFF